These 3 T cell receptor beta chains originate from one sample sequenced in a study of blood T cell repertoires in COVID-19. Clones were read by immunoSEQ multiplex PCR, and TCRdb kept only the in-frame ones, dropping some. The repertoire holds roughly 320,000 clones, 70% to 90% seen once, with about 6% in the top ten. The sample comprised peripheral blood. The receptors originated from a woman in her forties or fifties with COVID-19, enrolled during active disease.

In this sample, this clone turned up once. The chain links TRBV6-1 to TRBJ1-3; D possibly corresponds to TRBD1 (6 bases). The germline V gene encodes CDR1 MNHNS and CDR2 SASEGT. This CDR3 region has 18 residues. V was shortened by 4 bases and J by 1 base, with 20 bases between the two germline ends. For the CDR3, the DNA is TGTGCCAGCAGTGCCTCAAGTGGGGGCAGTTTGTCTGGAAACACCATATATTTT. Translation gives CASSASSGGSLSGNTIYF.

The chain carries TRBV25-1 and TRBJ1-1, with a possible D match to TRBD1 (5 bases). This CDR3 is 14 amino acids long. Trimming left V 5 bases short and J 0 bases short, with 10 bases between. Per germline, CDR1 MGHDK and CDR2 SYGVNS. The CDR3 DNA sequence: TGTGCCAGCAGTTGGAGGGGCTTGAACACTGAAGCTTTCTTT. Amino acids: CASSWRGLNTEAFF.

J is TRBJ1-5 and V is TRBV19, with TRBD1 matching over 8 bases. Germline V gene lookup returns CDR1 LNHDA and CDR2 SQIVND (reference sequence). V shed 8 bases, J shed 3 bases, and the junction held 6 bases outside the gene matches. The CDR3 loop spans 14 amino acids. DNA of the CDR3: TGTGCCAGTGGAGACAGGGGCCTCAATCAGCCCCAGCATTTT. Residues: CASGDRGLNQPQHF.